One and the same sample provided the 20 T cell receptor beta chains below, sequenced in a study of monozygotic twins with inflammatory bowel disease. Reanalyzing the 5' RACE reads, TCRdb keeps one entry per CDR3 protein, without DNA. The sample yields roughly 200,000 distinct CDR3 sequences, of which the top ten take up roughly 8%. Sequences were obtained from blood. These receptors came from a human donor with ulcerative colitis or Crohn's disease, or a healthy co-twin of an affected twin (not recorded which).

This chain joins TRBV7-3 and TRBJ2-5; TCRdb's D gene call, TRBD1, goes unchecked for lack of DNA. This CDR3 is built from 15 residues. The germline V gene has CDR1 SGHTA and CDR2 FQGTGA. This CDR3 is CASTSDGGESETQYF. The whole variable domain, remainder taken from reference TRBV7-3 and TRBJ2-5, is GAGVSQTPSNKVTEKGKYVELRCDPISGHTALYWYRQSLGQGPEFLIYFQGTGAADDSGLPNDRFFAVRPEGSVSTLKIQRTERGDSAVYLCASTSDGGESETQYFGPGTRLLVL.

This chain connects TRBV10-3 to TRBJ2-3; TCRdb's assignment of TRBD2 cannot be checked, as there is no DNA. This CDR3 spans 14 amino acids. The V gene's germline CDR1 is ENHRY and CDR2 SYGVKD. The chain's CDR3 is CAISDVAGEDTQYF.

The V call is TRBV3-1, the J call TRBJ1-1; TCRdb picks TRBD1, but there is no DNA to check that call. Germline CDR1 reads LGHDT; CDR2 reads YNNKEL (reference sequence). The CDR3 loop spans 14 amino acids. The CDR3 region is CASSRTGKNTEAFF.

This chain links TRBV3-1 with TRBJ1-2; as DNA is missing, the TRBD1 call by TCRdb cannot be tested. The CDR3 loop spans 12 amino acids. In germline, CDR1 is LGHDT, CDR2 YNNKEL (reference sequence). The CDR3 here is CASSHPYGGYTF.

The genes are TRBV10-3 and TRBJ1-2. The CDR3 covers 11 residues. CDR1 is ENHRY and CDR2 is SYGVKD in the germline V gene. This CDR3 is CAISGSGGYTF.

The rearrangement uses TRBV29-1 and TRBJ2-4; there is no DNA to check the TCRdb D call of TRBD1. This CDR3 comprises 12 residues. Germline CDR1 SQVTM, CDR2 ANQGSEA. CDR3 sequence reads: CSVGSAGGIQYF.

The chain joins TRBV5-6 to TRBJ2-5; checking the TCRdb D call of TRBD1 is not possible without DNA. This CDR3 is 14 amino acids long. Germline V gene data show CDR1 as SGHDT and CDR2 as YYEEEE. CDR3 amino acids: CASSDTGGRQTQYF.

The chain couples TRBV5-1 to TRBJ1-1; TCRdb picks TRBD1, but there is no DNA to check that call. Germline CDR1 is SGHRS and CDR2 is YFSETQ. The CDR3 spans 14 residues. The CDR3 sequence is CASSIGQAGTEAFF.

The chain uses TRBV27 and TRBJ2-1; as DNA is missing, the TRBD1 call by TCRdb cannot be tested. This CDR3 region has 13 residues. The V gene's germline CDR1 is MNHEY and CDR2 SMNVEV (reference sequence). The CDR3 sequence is CASSLSWGGEQFF.

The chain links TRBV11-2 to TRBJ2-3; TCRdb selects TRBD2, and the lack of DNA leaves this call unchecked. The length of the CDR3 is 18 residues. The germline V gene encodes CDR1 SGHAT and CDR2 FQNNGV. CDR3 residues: CASSLDRTRRGGTDTQYF.

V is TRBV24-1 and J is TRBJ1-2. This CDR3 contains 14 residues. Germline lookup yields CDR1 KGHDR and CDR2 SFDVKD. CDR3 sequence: CATSDLQWVGGYTF.

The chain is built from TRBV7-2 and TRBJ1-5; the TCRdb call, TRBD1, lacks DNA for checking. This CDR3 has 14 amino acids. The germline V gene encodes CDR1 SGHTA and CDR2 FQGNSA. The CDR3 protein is CASRNGGDGQPQHF.

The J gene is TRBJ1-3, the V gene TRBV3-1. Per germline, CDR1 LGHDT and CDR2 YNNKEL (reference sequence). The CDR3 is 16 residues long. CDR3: CASSQSAGVSGNTIYF.

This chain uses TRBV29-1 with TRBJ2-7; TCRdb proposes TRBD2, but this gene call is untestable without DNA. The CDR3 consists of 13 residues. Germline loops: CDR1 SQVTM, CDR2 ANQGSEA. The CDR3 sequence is CSVLTSGIYEQYF.

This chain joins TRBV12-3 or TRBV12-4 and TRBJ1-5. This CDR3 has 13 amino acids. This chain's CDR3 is CASRGPLGQPQHF.

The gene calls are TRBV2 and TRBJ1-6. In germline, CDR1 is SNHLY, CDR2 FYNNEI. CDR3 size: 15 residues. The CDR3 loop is CASSEGASYNSPLHF.

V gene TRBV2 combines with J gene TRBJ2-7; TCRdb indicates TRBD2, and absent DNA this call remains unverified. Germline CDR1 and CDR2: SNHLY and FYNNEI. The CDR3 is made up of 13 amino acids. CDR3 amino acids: CARIAGGSYEQYF.

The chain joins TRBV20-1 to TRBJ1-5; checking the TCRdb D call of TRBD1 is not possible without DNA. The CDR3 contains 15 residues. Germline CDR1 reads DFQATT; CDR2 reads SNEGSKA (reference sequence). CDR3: CSAREPGGHNQPQHF.

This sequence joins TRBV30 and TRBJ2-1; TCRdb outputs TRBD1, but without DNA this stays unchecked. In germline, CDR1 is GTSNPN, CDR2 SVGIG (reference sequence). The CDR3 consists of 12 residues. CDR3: CAYWTARLEQFF.

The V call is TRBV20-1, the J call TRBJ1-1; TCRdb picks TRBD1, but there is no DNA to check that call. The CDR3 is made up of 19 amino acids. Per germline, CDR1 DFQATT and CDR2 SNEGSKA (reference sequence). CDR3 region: CSARSNPGQSTGTNTEAFF.